The rows below give T cell receptor beta chains drawn from one sample of a study of T-cell reconstitution after alpha-beta-depleted transplantation in children. From the PCR reads, TCRdb called clonotypes with MiXCR, one entry per CDR3 protein. The sample records about 980,000 distinct CDR3 sequences, less than 30% being singletons. Here the sequenced sample was PBMCs, mostly from graft donor cells, taken 360 days after TCRalphabeta/CD19-depleted stem cell transplant. All receptors derive from a boy younger than two who had a stem cell transplant for SCID, so the T cells may come from the graft donor. Each CDR3 is given with its conserved first and last residue. Each record gives: CDR3 DNA, CDR3 protein, D gene, clone size, J gene, V gene. D genes are given only for firm matches. Clone sizes are given selectively: once, few, many, or a class where the clone is expanded.

CDR3nt: TGCGCCAGCAGGTTTCAGGGATCACTTGGCTCTGGGGCCAACGTCCTGACTTTC
CDR3aa: CASRFQGSLGSGANVLTF
d_gene: -
abundance: few
j_gene: TRBJ2-6
v_gene: TRBV5-1

CDR3nt: TGTGCCAGCAGCCGCACCGGGACTACCCCCAATGAGCAGTTCTTC
CDR3aa: CASSRTGTTPNEQFF
d_gene: TRBD2
abundance: few
j_gene: TRBJ2-1
v_gene: TRBV9

CDR3nt: TGTGCCAGCAGTTACGGGGAAGAAAACATTCAGTACTTC
CDR3aa: CASSYGEENIQYF
d_gene: -
abundance: few
j_gene: TRBJ2-4
v_gene: TRBV28

CDR3nt: TGTGCCAGCAGCGTGCACCCGACAGGGGTAAACGACGAGCAGTACTTC
CDR3aa: CASSVHPTGVNDEQYF
d_gene: TRBD1
abundance: -
j_gene: TRBJ2-7
v_gene: TRBV9

CDR3nt: TGTGCCAGCAGTTACTCAGGGACAGGGGCGGTCGGGGAGCTGTTTTTT
CDR3aa: CASSYSGTGAVGELFF
d_gene: TRBD1
abundance: few
j_gene: TRBJ2-2
v_gene: TRBV6-5

CDR3nt: TGTGCCAGCAGTCCCGTGGGGTTCCGTATGAACACTGAAGCTTTCTTT
CDR3aa: CASSPVGFRMNTEAFF
d_gene: -
abundance: few
j_gene: TRBJ1-1
v_gene: TRBV28

CDR3nt: TGCGCCAGCAGCCCCGGACACGATTCCTACGAGCAGTACTTC
CDR3aa: CASSPGHDSYEQYF
d_gene: -
abundance: few
j_gene: TRBJ2-7
v_gene: TRBV4-1

CDR3nt: TGTGCCACCAGCAGGGCGGCCACTAGAGAGACCCAGTACTTC
CDR3aa: CATSRAATRETQYF
d_gene: -
abundance: -
j_gene: TRBJ2-5
v_gene: TRBV15

CDR3nt: TGTGCCATCAGTGATCGGACAGGGGGCACCTCTGGGGCCAACGTCCTGACTTTC
CDR3aa: CAISDRTGGTSGANVLTF
d_gene: TRBD1
abundance: -
j_gene: TRBJ2-6
v_gene: TRBV10-3

CDR3nt: TGTGCCAGCAGACATAGCGGGGGGGAGCAAGAGACCCAGTACTTC
CDR3aa: CASRHSGGEQETQYF
d_gene: TRBD2
abundance: many
j_gene: TRBJ2-5
v_gene: TRBV12-3/TRBV12-4

CDR3nt: TGCAGTGCTAGACCCCTGGGGAAGGCCAAAAACATTCAGTACTTC
CDR3aa: CSARPLGKAKNIQYF
d_gene: -
abundance: -
j_gene: TRBJ2-4
v_gene: TRBV20-1

CDR3nt: TGTGCCAGCAGCAAAGTTATCAGGGGCATTCGCGAGCAGTACTTC
CDR3aa: CASSKVIRGIREQYF
d_gene: -
abundance: -
j_gene: TRBJ2-7
v_gene: TRBV21-1

CDR3nt: TGTGCCAGCAGCCACGAGGGGGGAGAGACCCAGTACTTC
CDR3aa: CASSHEGGETQYF
d_gene: -
abundance: -
j_gene: TRBJ2-5
v_gene: TRBV7-2

CDR3nt: TGTGCCAGCAGTGACTACAACTCCTACAATGAGCAGTTCTTC
CDR3aa: CASSDYNSYNEQFF
d_gene: -
abundance: -
j_gene: TRBJ2-1
v_gene: TRBV25-1

CDR3nt: TGCGCCAGCAGCCAACCCACGCGCAGGATCGACACAGATACGCAGTATTTT
CDR3aa: CASSQPTRRIDTDTQYF
d_gene: -
abundance: -
j_gene: TRBJ2-3
v_gene: TRBV4-1

CDR3nt: TGTGCCAGCAGTTACTCCGCCCCGGGACAGGGCTACAATGAGCAGTTCTTC
CDR3aa: CASSYSAPGQGYNEQFF
d_gene: TRBD1
abundance: -
j_gene: TRBJ2-1
v_gene: TRBV6-2/TRBV6-3

CDR3nt: TGTGCCAGCAGCCCGACTAGCGGGGCCTACAATGAGCAGTTCTTC
CDR3aa: CASSPTSGAYNEQFF
d_gene: TRBD2
abundance: many
j_gene: TRBJ2-1
v_gene: TRBV5-1

CDR3nt: TGCGCCAGCAGCTCCCAGAGGGATTTTGGGGAGACCCAGTACTTC
CDR3aa: CASSSQRDFGETQYF
d_gene: -
abundance: few
j_gene: TRBJ2-5
v_gene: TRBV5-1

CDR3nt: TGCGCCAGCACCCAGGGGGCGTCCTATGGCTACACCTTC
CDR3aa: CASTQGASYGYTF
d_gene: TRBD1
abundance: -
j_gene: TRBJ1-2
v_gene: TRBV5-1

CDR3nt: TGCGCCAGCCAGGGACAGGCGAACCTTAACTATGGCTACACCTTC
CDR3aa: CASQGQANLNYGYTF
d_gene: TRBD1
abundance: few
j_gene: TRBJ1-2
v_gene: TRBV4-1

CDR3nt: TGCAGCGTTGGCAGGGCGTCCTATAATGAGCAGTTCTTC
CDR3aa: CSVGRASYNEQFF
d_gene: -
abundance: few
j_gene: TRBJ2-1
v_gene: TRBV29-1

CDR3nt: TGCGCCAGCAGCCAAGAAGCTCGGGGAAGCTCTGGGGCCAACGTCCTGACTTTC
CDR3aa: CASSQEARGSSGANVLTF
d_gene: -
abundance: few
j_gene: TRBJ2-6
v_gene: TRBV4-3

CDR3nt: TGTGCCAGCACTGTCTTTGGCGGGGGGGCAGCCAAAAACATTCAGTACTTC
CDR3aa: CASTVFGGGAAKNIQYF
d_gene: TRBD2
abundance: -
j_gene: TRBJ2-4
v_gene: TRBV2

CDR3nt: TGTGCCAGCAGTTACTCTAGCGGGGGGCCTCCCTACGAGCAGTACTTC
CDR3aa: CASSYSSGGPPYEQYF
d_gene: TRBD2
abundance: few
j_gene: TRBJ2-7
v_gene: TRBV6-5

CDR3nt: TGCAGTGCTAGCCCCTTAGCGGTCCAAGAGACCCAGTACTTC
CDR3aa: CSASPLAVQETQYF
d_gene: -
abundance: few
j_gene: TRBJ2-5
v_gene: TRBV20-1

CDR3nt: TGTGCCAGCAGAGGGCTATTCAACACTGAAGCTTTCTTT
CDR3aa: CASRGLFNTEAFF
d_gene: -
abundance: -
j_gene: TRBJ1-1
v_gene: TRBV2

CDR3nt: TGCAGCGTTGGAATATCTGGGGCCAACGTCCTGACTTTC
CDR3aa: CSVGISGANVLTF
d_gene: -
abundance: -
j_gene: TRBJ2-6
v_gene: TRBV29-1

CDR3nt: TGCAGTGCTAGAAGGGACAGGGGGCCGAATGAGCAGTTCTTC
CDR3aa: CSARRDRGPNEQFF
d_gene: TRBD1
abundance: -
j_gene: TRBJ2-1
v_gene: TRBV20-1

CDR3nt: TGTGCTAGTGGTTCGGGTGCCCTCCGGGCCCTAGAGACCCAGTACTTC
CDR3aa: CASGSGALRALETQYF
d_gene: -
abundance: few
j_gene: TRBJ2-5
v_gene: TRBV12-5

CDR3nt: TGTGCCATTCCGGACAGGGGTCGTGGTGAGCAGTTCTTC
CDR3aa: CAIPDRGRGEQFF
d_gene: TRBD1
abundance: few
j_gene: TRBJ2-1
v_gene: TRBV7-9

CDR3nt: TGTGCCAGCAGTTTGAGCGGGAGGGTTGAAGCTTTCTTT
CDR3aa: CASSLSGRVEAFF
d_gene: -
abundance: -
j_gene: TRBJ1-1
v_gene: TRBV12-3/TRBV12-4

CDR3nt: TGTGCCACCAGCAGTGGAACTAGCGTCTGGGAGACCCAGTACTTC
CDR3aa: CATSSGTSVWETQYF
d_gene: TRBD2
abundance: -
j_gene: TRBJ2-5
v_gene: TRBV15

CDR3nt: TGCAGTGCTAGAGTGGCGGGAGAAGGGACCCAGTACTTC
CDR3aa: CSARVAGEGTQYF
d_gene: TRBD2
abundance: -
j_gene: TRBJ2-5
v_gene: TRBV20-1

CDR3nt: TGTGCCAGCAGTTTATGGTCCGGGGGACAGACCCAGTACTTC
CDR3aa: CASSLWSGGQTQYF
d_gene: -
abundance: few
j_gene: TRBJ2-5
v_gene: TRBV12-3/TRBV12-4

CDR3nt: TGCAGTGCTAGTTGGAAGCGGGGCCCCACAGATACGCAGTATTTT
CDR3aa: CSASWKRGPTDTQYF
d_gene: TRBD2
abundance: few
j_gene: TRBJ2-3
v_gene: TRBV20-1

CDR3nt: TGTGCCAGCAGCAGGACAGGGGGCATACATGAGCAGTTCTTC
CDR3aa: CASSRTGGIHEQFF
d_gene: TRBD1
abundance: -
j_gene: TRBJ2-1
v_gene: TRBV2

CDR3nt: TGTGCCAGCAGCTTGAGACAGGCCTTCTACGAGCAGTACTTC
CDR3aa: CASSLRQAFYEQYF
d_gene: -
abundance: -
j_gene: TRBJ2-7
v_gene: TRBV5-5

CDR3nt: TGCAGCGTTGTAGACAGACACGAGCAGTACTTC
CDR3aa: CSVVDRHEQYF
d_gene: -
abundance: -
j_gene: TRBJ2-7
v_gene: TRBV29-1

CDR3nt: TGTGCCAGCACCCCCGGGGGATCGTCGACGAATGAGCAGTTCTTC
CDR3aa: CASTPGGSSTNEQFF
d_gene: -
abundance: -
j_gene: TRBJ2-1
v_gene: TRBV7-9

CDR3nt: TGCGCCAGCAGCTTGGGGGTCGACAGGATTAATTATGGCTACACCTTC
CDR3aa: CASSLGVDRINYGYTF
d_gene: -
abundance: few
j_gene: TRBJ1-2
v_gene: TRBV5-1

CDR3nt: TGTGCCAGCAGCGCCCTAATAGGGGAAGTGTTCGAGCAGTACTTC
CDR3aa: CASSALIGEVFEQYF
d_gene: -
abundance: many
j_gene: TRBJ2-7
v_gene: TRBV7-8

CDR3nt: TGTGCCAGCAACCCCACAGGGTCAGGAAACACCATATATTTT
CDR3aa: CASNPTGSGNTIYF
d_gene: -
abundance: few
j_gene: TRBJ1-3
v_gene: TRBV28

CDR3nt: TGTGCCAGCAGCCGACCCGGGACAGGCTATTCACCCCTCCACTTT
CDR3aa: CASSRPGTGYSPLHF
d_gene: TRBD1
abundance: few
j_gene: TRBJ1-6
v_gene: TRBV6-1

CDR3nt: TGCAGTGCTAGAGATATGGCAGGGCCCTACGAGCAGTACTTC
CDR3aa: CSARDMAGPYEQYF
d_gene: -
abundance: -
j_gene: TRBJ2-7
v_gene: TRBV20-1

CDR3nt: TGTGCCAGCAGGGACCCCGTTCTAGCGCACGGGCAGTTCTTC
CDR3aa: CASRDPVLAHGQFF
d_gene: -
abundance: -
j_gene: TRBJ2-1
v_gene: TRBV6-2/TRBV6-3

CDR3nt: -
CDR3aa: CSARSSTLGGANEQFF
d_gene: -
abundance: -
j_gene: TRBJ2-1
v_gene: TRBV20-1

CDR3nt: TGCGCCAGCAGTCCCACCCAGCGGGGGCGTCCCTACGAGCAGTACTTC
CDR3aa: CASSPTQRGRPYEQYF
d_gene: TRBD2
abundance: -
j_gene: TRBJ2-7
v_gene: TRBV4-1

CDR3nt: TGTGCCAGGTCCCATGTACAGGGGACGAGCAATGAGCAGTTCTTC
CDR3aa: CARSHVQGTSNEQFF
d_gene: TRBD1
abundance: -
j_gene: TRBJ2-1
v_gene: TRBV7-9

CDR3nt: TGTGCCAGCAGCCAAGCCTCCCACGGGGCCTTCTCCTACGAGCAGTACTTC
CDR3aa: CASSQASHGAFSYEQYF
d_gene: -
abundance: -
j_gene: TRBJ2-7
v_gene: TRBV4-2

CDR3nt: TGTGCCAGCAGTTTCGTGGCAGGGCAACTAAGGGGAGATACGCAGTATTTT
CDR3aa: CASSFVAGQLRGDTQYF
d_gene: -
abundance: -
j_gene: TRBJ2-3
v_gene: TRBV11-2

CDR3nt: TGCAGCGGGCGGGACAGCACAGATACGCAGTATTTT
CDR3aa: CSGRDSTDTQYF
d_gene: -
abundance: -
j_gene: TRBJ2-3
v_gene: TRBV29-1

CDR3nt: TGTGCCAGCAGGGTTGGACAGCCTAGCTCGTACGAGCAGTACTTC
CDR3aa: CASRVGQPSSYEQYF
d_gene: -
abundance: few
j_gene: TRBJ2-7
v_gene: TRBV2